This T cell receptor (beta chain) was observed in a study of PD-L1 blockade in urothelial cancer. For the study at large: Patients began atezolizumab, 1,200 mg intravenously every 3 weeks, in 2014. Typically, measured as a median, blood samples had roughly 140,000 T cells.

Each patient contributed between 1 and 8 total time points of blood mononuclear cells, pretreatment and during treatment. V was trimmed by 2 bases and J by 3 bases, leaving 8 bases between them. CDR3 length: 13 residues. Germline V CDR1 and CDR2: LNHDA, SQIVND (reference sequence). Clones were sequenced by immunoSEQ multiplex PCR, and TCRdb holds only the in-frame ones, with some missing. The sample includes approximately 34,000 clones, approximately 80% of them seen just once. The receptor was derived from a man aged 55 to 69 with urothelial cancer. The input for sequencing was PBMCs, taken around atezolizumab (anti-PD-L1) treatment. This chain links TRBV19 with TRBJ2-7; D is uncertain. CDR3: CASSINRDYEQYF. The CDR3 coding sequence is TGTGCCAGTAGTATAAACCGAGACTACGAGCAGTACTTC.